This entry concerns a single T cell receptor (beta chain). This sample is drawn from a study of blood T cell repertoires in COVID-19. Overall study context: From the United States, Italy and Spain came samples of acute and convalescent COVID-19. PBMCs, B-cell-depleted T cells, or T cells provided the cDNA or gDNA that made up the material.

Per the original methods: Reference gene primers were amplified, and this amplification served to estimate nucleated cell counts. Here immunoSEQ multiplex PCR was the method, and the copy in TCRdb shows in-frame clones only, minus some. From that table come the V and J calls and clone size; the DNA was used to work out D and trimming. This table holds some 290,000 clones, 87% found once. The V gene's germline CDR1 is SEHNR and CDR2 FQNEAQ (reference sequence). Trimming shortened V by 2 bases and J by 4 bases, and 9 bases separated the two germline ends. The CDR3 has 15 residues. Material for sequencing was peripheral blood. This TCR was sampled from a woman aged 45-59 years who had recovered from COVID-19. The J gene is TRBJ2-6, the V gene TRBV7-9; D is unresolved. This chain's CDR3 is CASSLRVTGANVLTF. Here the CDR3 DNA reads TGTGCCAGCAGCTTACGGGTAACCGGGGCCAACGTCCTGACTTTC. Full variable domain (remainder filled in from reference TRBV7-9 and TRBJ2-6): DTGVSQNPRHKITKRGQNVTFRCDPISEHNRLYWYRQTLGQGPEFLTYFQNEAQLEKSRLLSDRFSAERPKGSFSTLEIQRTEQGDSAMYLCASSLRVTGANVLTFGAGSRLTVL.